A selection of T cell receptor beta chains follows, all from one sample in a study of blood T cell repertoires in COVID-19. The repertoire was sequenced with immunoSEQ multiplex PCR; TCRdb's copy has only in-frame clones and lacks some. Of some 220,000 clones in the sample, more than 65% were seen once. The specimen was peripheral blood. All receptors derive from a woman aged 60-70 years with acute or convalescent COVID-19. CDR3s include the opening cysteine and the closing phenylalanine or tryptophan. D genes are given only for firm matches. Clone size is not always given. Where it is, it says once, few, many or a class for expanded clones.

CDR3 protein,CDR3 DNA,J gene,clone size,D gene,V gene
CASNPGAHEQYF,TGTGCCAGCAACCCAGGGGCCCACGAGCAGTACTTC,TRBJ2-7,-,-,TRBV2
CASSLGGANTEAFF,TGTGCCAGCAGCTTAGGGGGAGCGAACACTGAAGCTTTCTTT,TRBJ1-1,-,-,TRBV13
CASSQGLGNTIYF,TGTGCCAGCAGCCAAGGTCTGGGAAACACCATATATTTT,TRBJ1-3,-,-,TRBV3-1/TRBV3-2
CASSPQGDASQFF,TGTGCCAGTAGTCCCCAGGGGGACGCGTCGCAGTTCTTC,TRBJ2-1,-,TRBD1,TRBV19
CASSVGQGVYGYTF,TGTGCCAGCAGCGTCGGACAGGGAGTTTATGGCTACACCTTC,TRBJ1-2,-,TRBD1,TRBV9
CASSLASDRGEQYF,TGTGCCAGCAGCTTAGCCTCGGACAGGGGTGAGCAGTACTTC,TRBJ2-7,-,TRBD1,TRBV7-8
CAIRGTGNYGYTF,TGTGCCATCAGAGGGACAGGGAACTATGGCTACACCTTC,TRBJ1-2,many,TRBD1,TRBV10-3
CASSLGLFSGDGTQYF,TGTGCCAGCAGCTTGGGCCTTTTTTCGGGGGATGGGACCCAGTACTTC,TRBJ2-5,-,-,TRBV5-4
CASGPPGSDQPQHF,TGTGCTAGTGGCCCCCCAGGGTCGGATCAGCCCCAGCATTTT,TRBJ1-5,-,-,TRBV12-5
CASSPTRDTQYF,TGTGCCAGCAGCCCAACGAGGGATACGCAGTATTTT,TRBJ2-3,-,-,TRBV7-9
CASSLGGSPGGGEKLFF,TGTGCCAGCAGCTTGGGTGGATCCCCCGGAGGAGGGGAAAAACTGTTTTTT,TRBJ1-4,-,-,TRBV5-8
CASSLSSSSGNTIYF,TGTGCCAGCAGTTTATCGTCGTCCTCTGGAAACACCATATATTTT,TRBJ1-3,-,-,TRBV27
CASRTGGTPEAFF,TGTGCCAGCAGGACAGGGGGCACGCCTGAAGCTTTCTTT,TRBJ1-1,-,TRBD1,TRBV12-3/TRBV12-4
CASSLTAGNYNEQFF,TGTGCCAGCAGCTTAACAGCAGGGAACTACAATGAGCAGTTCTTC,TRBJ2-1,-,-,TRBV7-2
CASSYQRGATDTQYF,TGTGCCAGCAGCTACCAGCGGGGGGCCACAGATACGCAGTATTTT,TRBJ2-3,-,TRBD2,TRBV7-2
CAWGTGGAGNTIYF,TGTGCCTGGGGGACAGGGGGCGCGGGAAACACCATATATTTT,TRBJ1-3,-,TRBD1,TRBV30
CASSLALVPWGLTTDTQYF,TGTGCCAGCAGCTTAGCCCTTGTTCCCTGGGGACTCACCACAGATACGCAGTATTTT,TRBJ2-3,-,-,TRBV7-2
CASSDGLAPSSYNEQFF,TGCGCCAGCAGCGACGGACTAGCGCCGAGCTCCTACAATGAGCAGTTCTTC,TRBJ2-1,-,TRBD2,TRBV5-1
CATSRDRGLSGYTF,TGTGCCACCAGCAGAGATCGGGGGTTAAGTGGCTACACCTTC,TRBJ1-2,-,-,TRBV15
CASSLDGGAFF,TGCGCCAGCAGCTTGGACGGGGGAGCTTTCTTT,TRBJ1-1,few,-,TRBV5-1
CASSQEARLAADTQYF,TGCGCCAGCAGCCAAGAGGCCCGGCTAGCCGCAGATACGCAGTATTTT,TRBJ2-3,-,-,TRBV4-3
CASSQGDYRDYSPLHF,TGTGCCAGCAGCCAAGGGGATTACCGCGATTATTCACCCCTCCACTTT,TRBJ1-6,-,-,TRBV7-9
CASSIGTGTGYGYTF,TGTGCCAGTAGTATCGGGACAGGGACCGGCTATGGCTACACCTTC,TRBJ1-2,once,TRBD1,TRBV19
CASSQGAGGRRSYGYTF,TGTGCCAGCAGCCAAGGGGCAGGGGGTAGGAGGTCCTATGGCTACACCTTC,TRBJ1-2,-,TRBD1,TRBV3-1/TRBV3-2
CASSPTGGDEKLFF,TGCGCCAGCAGCCCCACAGGGGGCGACGAAAAACTGTTTTTT,TRBJ1-4,-,TRBD1,TRBV4-1
CATSRQGGLYEKLFF,TGTGCCACCAGCAGGCAGGGTGGGCTTTATGAAAAACTGTTTTTT,TRBJ1-4,once,-,TRBV15
CATSDLTTGGGETQYF,TGTGCCACCAGTGACTTGACCACAGGGGGCGGAGAGACCCAGTACTTC,TRBJ2-5,-,TRBD1,TRBV24-1
CASSQTGLGAYEQYF,TGTGCCAGTAGTCAAACAGGGCTTGGGGCCTACGAGCAGTACTTC,TRBJ2-7,-,-,TRBV19
CSAQRSGGTTDTQYF,TGCAGCGCACAGAGGAGCGGGGGTACCACAGATACGCAGTATTTT,TRBJ2-3,-,TRBD2,TRBV29-1
CASSQVGTEQFF,TGCGCCAGCAGCCAAGTCGGGACAGAGCAGTTCTTC,TRBJ2-1,-,-,TRBV4-1
CASSPGGGTEKLFF,TGCGCCAGCAGTCCCGGGGGGGGCACTGAAAAACTGTTTTTT,TRBJ1-4,few,-,TRBV4-1
CASIKEPTGGPHGYTF,TGTGCCAGCATAAAGGAACCGACAGGGGGCCCGCATGGCTACACCTTC,TRBJ1-2,once,TRBD1,TRBV2
CASSLATSSARGELFF,TGTGCCAGCAGCTTGGCCACGTCTTCCGCGCGGGGGGAGCTGTTTTTT,TRBJ2-2,-,-,TRBV5-4
CASSLAIGRGGAGGELFF,TGTGCCAGCAGCTTAGCGATAGGTCGTGGGGGGGCTGGCGGGGAGCTGTTTTTT,TRBJ2-2,-,-,TRBV7-2
CASSPGTALYEQYF,TGTGCCAGCAGCCCCGGGACAGCCTTATACGAGCAGTACTTC,TRBJ2-7,once,TRBD1,TRBV6-6
CASSQVRLAASSNEQFF,TGTGCCAGCAGCCAGGTCCGACTAGCGGCCTCCTCCAATGAGCAGTTCTTC,TRBJ2-1,-,TRBD2,TRBV3-1/TRBV3-2
CASSPQGIQSSGANVLTF,TGTGCCAGCAGCCCACAGGGTATTCAGTCCTCTGGGGCCAACGTCCTGACTTTC,TRBJ2-6,-,-,TRBV7-9
CASSQELLHGYTF,TGTGCCAGCAGCCAAGAACTTCTACATGGCTACACCTTC,TRBJ1-2,-,-,TRBV3-1/TRBV3-2
CASSQASGASYEQYF,TGCGCCAGCAGCCAGGCTAGCGGGGCTTCCTACGAGCAGTACTTC,TRBJ2-7,-,TRBD2,TRBV4-3
CASSSRAGTYEQYF,TGTGCCAGCAGTTCCCGCGCGGGGACCTACGAGCAGTACTTC,TRBJ2-7,-,-,TRBV27
CASSLASSGGYEQYF,TGTGCCAGCAGCTTAGCCTCCAGCGGGGGGTACGAGCAGTACTTC,TRBJ2-7,-,TRBD2,TRBV7-2